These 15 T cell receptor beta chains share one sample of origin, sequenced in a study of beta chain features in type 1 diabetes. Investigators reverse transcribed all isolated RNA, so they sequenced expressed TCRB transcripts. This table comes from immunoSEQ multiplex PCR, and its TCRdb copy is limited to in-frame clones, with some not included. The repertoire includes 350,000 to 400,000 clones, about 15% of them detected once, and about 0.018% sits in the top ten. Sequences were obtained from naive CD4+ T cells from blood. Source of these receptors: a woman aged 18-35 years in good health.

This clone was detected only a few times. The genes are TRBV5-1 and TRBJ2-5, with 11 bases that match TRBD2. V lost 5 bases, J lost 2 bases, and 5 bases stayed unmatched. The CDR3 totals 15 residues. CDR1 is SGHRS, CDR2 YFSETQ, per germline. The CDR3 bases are TGCGCCAGCAGGCGTGGGACTAGCGGACAAGAGACCCAGTACTTC. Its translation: CASRRGTSGQETQYF. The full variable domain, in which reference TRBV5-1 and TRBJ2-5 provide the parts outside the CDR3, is KAGVTQTPRYLIKTRGQQVTLSCSPISGHRSVSWYQQTPGQGLQFLFEYFSETQRNKGNFPGRFSGRQFSNSRSEMNVSTLELGDSALYLCASRRGTSGQETQYFGPGTRLLVL.

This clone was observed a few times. The CDR3 reads CASSPPGWRGYEQYF. The CDR3 coding sequence is TGTGCCAGCAGCCCTCCAGGGTGGCGCGGCTACGAGCAGTACTTC. The chain carries TRBV9 and TRBJ2-7; TRBD1 is a possible D gene (5 bases). Trimming cost V 4 bases and J 3 bases, with 17 bases left between them. CDR3 length equals 15 residues. CDR1 SGDLS and CDR2 YYNGEE come from the germline V gene.

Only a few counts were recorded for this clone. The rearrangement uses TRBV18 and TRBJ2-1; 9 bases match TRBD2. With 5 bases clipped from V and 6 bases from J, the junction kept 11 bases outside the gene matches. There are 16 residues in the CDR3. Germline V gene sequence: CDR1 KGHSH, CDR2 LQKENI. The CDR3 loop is CASSTTGTSYVNEQFF. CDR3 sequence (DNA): TGTGCCAGCTCAACAACCGGGACTAGCTATGTCAATGAGCAGTTCTTC.

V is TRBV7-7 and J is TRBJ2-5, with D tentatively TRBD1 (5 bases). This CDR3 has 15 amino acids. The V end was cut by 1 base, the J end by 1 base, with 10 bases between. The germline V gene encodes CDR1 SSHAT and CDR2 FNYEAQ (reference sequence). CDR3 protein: CASSLVTDIQETQYF. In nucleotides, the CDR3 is TGTGCCAGCAGCTTAGTAACGGACATCCAAGAGACCCAGTACTTC. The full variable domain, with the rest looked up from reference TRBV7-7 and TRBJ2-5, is GAGVSQSPRYKVTKRGQDVTLRCDPISSHATLYWYQQALGQGPEFLTYFNYEAQPDKSGLPSDRFSAERPEGSISTLTIQRTEQRDSAMYRCASSLVTDIQETQYFGPGTRLLVL.

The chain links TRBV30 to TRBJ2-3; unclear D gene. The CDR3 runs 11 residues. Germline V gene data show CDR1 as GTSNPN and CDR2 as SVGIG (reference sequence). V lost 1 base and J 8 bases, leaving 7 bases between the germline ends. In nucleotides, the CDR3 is TGTGCCTGGAGTGCGACGGGTACGCAGTATTTT. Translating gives CAWSATGTQYF.

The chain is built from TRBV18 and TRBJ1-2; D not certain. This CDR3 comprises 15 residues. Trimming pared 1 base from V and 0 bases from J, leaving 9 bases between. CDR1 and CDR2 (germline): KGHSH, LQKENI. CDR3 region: CASSPQETPNYGYTF. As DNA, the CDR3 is TGTGCCAGCTCACCACAGGAGACTCCTAACTATGGCTACACCTTC.

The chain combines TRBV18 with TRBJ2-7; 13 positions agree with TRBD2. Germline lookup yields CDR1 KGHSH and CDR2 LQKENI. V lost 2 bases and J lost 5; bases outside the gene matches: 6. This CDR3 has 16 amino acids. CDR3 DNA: TGTGCCAGCTCACCAAGTTTTACTAGCGGGAGGGACGAGCAGTACTTC. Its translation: CASSPSFTSGRDEQYF.

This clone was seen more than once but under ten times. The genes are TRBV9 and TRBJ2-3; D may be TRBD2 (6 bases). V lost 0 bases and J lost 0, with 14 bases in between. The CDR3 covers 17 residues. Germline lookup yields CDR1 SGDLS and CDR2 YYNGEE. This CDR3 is CASSVALGGVSTDTQYF. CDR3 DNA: TGTGCCAGCAGCGTAGCCCTGGGGGGAGTTAGCACAGATACGCAGTATTTT.

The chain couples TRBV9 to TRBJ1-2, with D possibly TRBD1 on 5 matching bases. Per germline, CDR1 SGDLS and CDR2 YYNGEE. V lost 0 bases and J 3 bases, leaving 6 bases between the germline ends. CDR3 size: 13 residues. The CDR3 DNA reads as TGTGCCAGCAGCGTAGAACAGGACTATGGCTACACCTTC. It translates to CASSVEQDYGYTF.

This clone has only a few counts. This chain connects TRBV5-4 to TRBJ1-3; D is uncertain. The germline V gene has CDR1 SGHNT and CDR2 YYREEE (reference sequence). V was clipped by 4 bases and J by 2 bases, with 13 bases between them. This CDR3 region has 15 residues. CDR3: CASSARTGAGNTIYF. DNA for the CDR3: TGTGCCAGCAGCGCCCGGACGGGAGCTGGAAACACCATATATTTT.

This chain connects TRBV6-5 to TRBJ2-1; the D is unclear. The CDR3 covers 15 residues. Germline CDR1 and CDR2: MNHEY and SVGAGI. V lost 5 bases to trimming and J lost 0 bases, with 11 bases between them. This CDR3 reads CASSRSASSYNEQFF. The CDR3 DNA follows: TGTGCCAGCAGTAGGAGCGCGAGCTCCTACAATGAGCAGTTCTTC.

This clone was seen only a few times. The CDR3 bases are TGCAGCGTTCCCCCCGTCTCCCGCTACAATGAGCAGTTCTTC. Translation: CSVPPVSRYNEQFF. The chain couples TRBV29-1 to TRBJ2-1, with D hard to call. V shed 5 bases and J shed 3 bases, with 14 bases lying between them. This CDR3 region has 14 residues. Germline CDR1 and CDR2: SQVTM and ANQGSEA.

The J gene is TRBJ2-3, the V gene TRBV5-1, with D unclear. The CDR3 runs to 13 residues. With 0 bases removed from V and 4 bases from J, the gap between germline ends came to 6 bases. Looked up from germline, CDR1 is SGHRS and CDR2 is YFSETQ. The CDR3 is CASSLAEPDTQYF. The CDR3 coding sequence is TGCGCCAGCAGCTTGGCCGAGCCAGATACGCAGTATTTT.

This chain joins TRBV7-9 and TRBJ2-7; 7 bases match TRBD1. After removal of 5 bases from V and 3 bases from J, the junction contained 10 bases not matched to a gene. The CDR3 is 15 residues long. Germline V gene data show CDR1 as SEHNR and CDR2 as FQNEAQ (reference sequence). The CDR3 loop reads CASSPYSGQSYEQYF. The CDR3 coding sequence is TGTGCCAGCAGCCCCTACTCGGGACAGAGCTACGAGCAGTACTTC.

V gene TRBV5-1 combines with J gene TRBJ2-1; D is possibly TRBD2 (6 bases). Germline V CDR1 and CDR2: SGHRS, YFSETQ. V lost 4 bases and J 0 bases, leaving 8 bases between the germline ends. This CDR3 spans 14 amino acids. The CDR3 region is CASSGGSSYNEQFF. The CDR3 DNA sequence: TGCGCCAGCAGCGGAGGGAGCTCCTACAATGAGCAGTTCTTC.